This paragraph covers one TCR beta chain sequence. Its antigen is unknown. The entry originates in a study of T cell repertoires in cytomegalovirus infection. Study-wide background: Both CMV infection and a matching HLA type were indicated by public TCR beta signatures.

Each CDR3 protein gets one entry after TCRdb re-called the reads with MiXCR. The top ten hold roughly 13% of the sample, which has about 770,000 distinct CDR3 sequences, roughly 28% seen once. Points from the study as a whole: HLA-C-restricted, CMV-specific TCR beta clonotypes were dominant ex vivo.

CDR1 and CDR2 from the germline V gene are MNHEY and SMNVEV (reference sequence). With 2 bases clipped from V and 4 bases from J, the junction kept 2 bases outside the gene matches. The CDR3 spans 14 residues. The genes are TRBV27 and TRBJ1-1; 9 nucleotides line up with TRBD1. The source is a human donor in good health (CMV status not recorded). Some clones in this sample may be carry-over from other donors' samples. Sample: cultured CD8+ T cells from PBMCs, taken from culture after CMV antigen stimulation. In DNA form, the CDR3 reads TGTGCCAGCAGTTTAGGGACAGGGACCACTGAAGCTTTCTTT. Amino acids: CASSLGTGTTEAFF.